This TCR beta chain was recorded in a study of T cell repertoires in cytomegalovirus infection. Study-level background: Public signatures in TCR beta pointed to CMV infection and matching HLA type.

Deletions cut 0 bases from V and 5 bases from J, with 14 bases between. The CDR3 has 15 amino acids. Per germline, CDR1 SGHRS and CDR2 YFSETQ. A remark on this clonotype: The antigen remains undetermined.

Using its own MiXCR run on the reads, TCRdb lists one record per CDR3 protein. Seen here are about 890,000 distinct CDR3 sequences, about 33% observed once, and the top ten hold roughly an eighth. The chain has TRBV5-1 and TRBJ2-5; possibly TRBD2 for D (5 bases). Sequenced here: cultured CD8+ T cells from PBMCs, sampled from culture after CMV antigen stimulation. This TCR was recovered from a human donor in good health (CMV status not recorded). Some clones in this sample may be carry-over from other donors' samples. The CDR3 here is CASSLAPGIRETQYF. DNA of the CDR3: TGCGCCAGCAGCTTGGCACCGGGGATCCGGGAGACCCAGTACTTC.